This T cell receptor beta chain is drawn from a study of blood T cell repertoires in COVID-19. For the study at large: Sites across the United States, Italy and Spain contributed samples from acute and convalescent COVID-19. PBMCs, B-cell-depleted T cells, or T cells were the source of the cDNA or gDNA that made up the material.

Per the study methods: Quantification of nucleated cells was approximated via reference gene primer amplification. Sequenced by immunoSEQ multiplex PCR; TCRdb stores in-frame clones only, minus some. V, J and clone size derive from that table, while D and trimming were established from the DNA sequence. The sample shows about 63,000 clones, 79% of them seen only once. V lost 2 bases and J lost 3; bases outside the gene matches: 3. The length of the CDR3 is 14 residues. Germline CDR1 SGHTA, CDR2 FQGTGA. This TCR derives from a human donor in a cohort sampled during active COVID-19. J is TRBJ2-7 and V is TRBV7-3, with 8 bases matching TRBD1. The sample consisted of peripheral blood. CDR3 bases: TGTGCCAGCAGCTTAGCAGGGGGCATCTACGAGCAGTACTTC. Amino acids: CASSLAGGIYEQYF.